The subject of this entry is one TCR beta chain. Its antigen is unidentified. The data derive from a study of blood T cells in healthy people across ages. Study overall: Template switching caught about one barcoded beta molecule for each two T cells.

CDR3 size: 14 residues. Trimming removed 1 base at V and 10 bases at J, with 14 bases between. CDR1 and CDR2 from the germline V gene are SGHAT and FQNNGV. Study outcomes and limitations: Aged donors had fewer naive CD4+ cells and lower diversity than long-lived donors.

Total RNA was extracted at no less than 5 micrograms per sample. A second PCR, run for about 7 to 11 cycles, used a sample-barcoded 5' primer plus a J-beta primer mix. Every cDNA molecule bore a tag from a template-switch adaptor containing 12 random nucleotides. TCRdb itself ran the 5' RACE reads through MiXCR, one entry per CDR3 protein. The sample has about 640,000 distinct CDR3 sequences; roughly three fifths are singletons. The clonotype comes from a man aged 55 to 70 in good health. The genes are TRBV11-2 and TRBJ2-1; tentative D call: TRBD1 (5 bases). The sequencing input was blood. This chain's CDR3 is CASSLVARDGEQFF. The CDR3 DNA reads TGTGCCAGCAGCTTAGTGGCCAGGGATGGGGAGCAGTTCTTC.